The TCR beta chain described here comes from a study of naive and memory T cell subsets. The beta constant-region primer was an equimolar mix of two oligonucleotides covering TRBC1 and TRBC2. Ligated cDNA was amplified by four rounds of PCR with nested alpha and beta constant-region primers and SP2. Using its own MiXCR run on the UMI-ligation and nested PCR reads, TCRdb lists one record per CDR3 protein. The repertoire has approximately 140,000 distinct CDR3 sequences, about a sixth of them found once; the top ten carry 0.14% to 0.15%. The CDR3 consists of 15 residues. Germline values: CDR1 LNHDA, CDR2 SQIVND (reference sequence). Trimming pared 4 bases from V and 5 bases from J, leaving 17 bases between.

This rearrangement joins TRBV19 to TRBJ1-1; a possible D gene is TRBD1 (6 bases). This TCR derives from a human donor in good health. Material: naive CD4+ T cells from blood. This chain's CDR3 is CASSSVGGRPTEAFF. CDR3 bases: TGTGCCAGTAGTAGTGTGGGGGGGCGGCCTACTGAAGCTTTCTTT.